A selection of T cell receptor beta chains follows, all from one sample in a study of monozygotic twins with inflammatory bowel disease. Following a re-call of the 5' RACE reads, TCRdb has one entry per CDR3 protein and lacks DNA. This sample carries roughly 320,000 distinct CDR3 sequences, with about 5% going to the ten biggest clones. Source material: blood. The receptors derive from a human donor with ulcerative colitis or Crohn's disease, or a healthy co-twin of an affected twin (not recorded which). The CDR3 runs from the conserved cysteine through the conserved F or W.

>TRBV9|TRBJ1-1
CASSVGSFREMAFF
>TRBV2|TRBJ2-1
CASRPEHDSYSYNEQFF
>TRBV6-5|TRBJ2-5
CASSSSTETQYF
>TRBV6-5|TRBJ1-2
CASSYKNANYGYTF
>TRBV24-1|TRBJ2-1
CATSDLQGYNEQFF
>TRBV6-2/TRBV6-3|TRBJ1-5
CASSHRGSSNQPQHF
>TRBV12-3/TRBV12-4|TRBJ1-2
CASSYRQGRGYTF
>TRBV7-8|TRBJ2-7
CASKRGGSTYEQYF
>TRBV5-1|TRBJ1-1
CASSLDGTSAFF
>TRBV7-2|TRBJ2-5
CASSSRPAGSSETQYF
>TRBV5-6|TRBJ2-3
CASSSSPGDSSTDTQYF
>TRBV7-2|TRBJ2-3
CASSLGGLSTDTQYF
>TRBV24-1|TRBJ2-1
CATSVTGNGNEQFF
>TRBV4-3|TRBJ2-1
CASSQVGKQYNEQFF
>TRBV4-3|TRBJ2-3
CASSPLAGAVDTQYF
>TRBV27|TRBJ2-1
CASSLSGLASGRVLRFF
>TRBV18|TRBJ2-1
CASSPPAGLRNEQFF
>TRBV11-2|TRBJ2-7
CASSFQGSPISYEQYF
>TRBV5-1|TRBJ2-3
CASSLVAGSIADTQYF
>TRBV7-9|TRBJ1-1
CASSLNRQGNTEAFF
>TRBV10-3|TRBJ2-1
CAISAPMGTGSYNEQFF
>TRBV7-9|TRBJ2-7
CASSTQTSGDYEQYF
>TRBV3-1|TRBJ2-3
CASSQDPDPTDTQYF
>TRBV7-9|TRBJ1-6
CASSLSGGYTNSPLHF
>TRBV2|TRBJ1-2
CASSEADRRYTF
>TRBV20-1|TRBJ2-3
CSAPSGGARTSTDTQYF
>TRBV5-6|TRBJ2-2
CASSSGLAGGGELFF
>TRBV5-1|TRBJ1-2
CASSRDRGDNYGYTF
>TRBV20-1|TRBJ2-3
CSAPGGDGTDTQYF
>TRBV7-2|TRBJ2-1
CASSRDHNEQFF
>TRBV28|TRBJ1-2
CATFSPSNYGYTF
>TRBV5-1|TRBJ2-3
CASSLAGDSTDTQYF
>TRBV7-8|TRBJ1-5
CASSSRVWGRSFQPQHF
>TRBV20-1|TRBJ2-5
CSAPSGGEETQYF
>TRBV6-5|TRBJ2-5
CASSLGTETQYF
>TRBV6-1|TRBJ2-5
CASKGYGLAKETQYF
>TRBV20-1|TRBJ2-1
CSALFTLAGVLYEQFF
>TRBV4-3|TRBJ2-3
CASSQGYGTDTQYF
>TRBV20-1|TRBJ2-2
CSARDSAGQNTGELFF
>TRBV11-2|TRBJ2-1
CASSLGGLSNEQFF
>TRBV5-1|TRBJ1-2
CASSALGQGRGYTF
>TRBV7-9|TRBJ2-7
CASSPSGVGLVRGEQYF
>TRBV9|TRBJ2-2
CASSGAGNTGELFF
>TRBV30|TRBJ1-1
CAWSRNTEAFF
>TRBV6-6|TRBJ1-5
CASTPRGVQPQHF
>TRBV5-4|TRBJ2-7
CASSAGYSGILYEQYF